A selection of T cell receptor beta chains follows, all from one sample in a study of siplizumab effects on memory and regulatory T cells. Profiling relied on immunoSEQ multiplex PCR, and the TCRdb table lists in-frame clones only, not all of them. The sample records about 100,000 clones, approximately 94% being singletons. Sequenced sample: non-Treg CD4+ T cells sorted from blood. These receptors were collected from a human donor in good health. Both conserved end residues are part of each CDR3. Fields, in order: D gene, J gene, V gene, clone size, CDR3 protein, CDR3 DNA. A D gene is named only where the DNA matches it firmly. Clone size is given for some rows only: seen once, a few or many times, or a class if the clone is expanded.

d_gene: TRBD1; j_gene: TRBJ2-7; v_gene: TRBV30; abundance: NA; CDR3aa: CAYRGNYEQYF; CDR3nt: TGTGCCTACAGGGGGAATTACGAGCAGTACTTC
d_gene: NA; j_gene: TRBJ2-3; v_gene: TRBV18; abundance: NA; CDR3aa: CASSTDTDTQYF; CDR3nt: TGTGCCAGCTCAACAGACACAGATACGCAGTATTTT
d_gene: TRBD2; j_gene: TRBJ2-2; v_gene: TRBV5-1; abundance: NA; CDR3aa: CASSFGGSLNTGELFF; CDR3nt: TGCGCCAGCAGTTTCGGCGGGAGTTTGAACACCGGGGAGCTGTTTTTT
d_gene: TRBD2; j_gene: TRBJ2-2; v_gene: TRBV12-5; abundance: NA; CDR3aa: CASGSTGGAWTGELFF; CDR3nt: TGTGCTAGTGGTTCCACCGGGGGGGCCTGGACCGGGGAGCTGTTTTTT
d_gene: NA; j_gene: TRBJ2-5; v_gene: TRBV7-3; abundance: NA; CDR3aa: CASSLISSETQYF; CDR3nt: TGTGCCAGCAGCTTAATCTCCTCAGAGACCCAGTACTTC
d_gene: NA; j_gene: TRBJ2-3; v_gene: TRBV7-2; abundance: NA; CDR3aa: CASSFSGPEDTQYF; CDR3nt: TGTGCCAGCAGCTTTAGCGGCCCCGAGGATACGCAGTATTTT
d_gene: TRBD2; j_gene: TRBJ2-7; v_gene: TRBV6-5; abundance: NA; CDR3aa: CASGETSLGSYEQYF; CDR3nt: TGTGCCAGCGGGGAGACTAGCTTGGGGTCCTACGAGCAGTACTTC
d_gene: NA; j_gene: TRBJ2-1; v_gene: TRBV5-1; abundance: NA; CDR3aa: CASSLADSHNEQFF; CDR3nt: TGCGCCAGCAGCTTGGCTGACAGCCACAATGAGCAGTTCTTC
d_gene: NA; j_gene: TRBJ2-3; v_gene: TRBV7-9; abundance: NA; CDR3aa: CASSLDRLFGAHTDTQYF; CDR3nt: TGTGCCAGCAGCTTAGACAGATTATTCGGGGCCCACACAGATACGCAGTATTTT
d_gene: TRBD2; j_gene: TRBJ2-1; v_gene: TRBV28; abundance: NA; CDR3aa: CASSRTSVGNEQFF; CDR3nt: TGTGCCAGCAGTCGGACTAGCGTGGGAAATGAGCAGTTCTTC
d_gene: NA; j_gene: TRBJ2-1; v_gene: TRBV29-1; abundance: NA; CDR3aa: CSEGEVFGNEQFF; CDR3nt: TGCAGCGAGGGGGAGGTCTTCGGCAATGAGCAGTTCTTC
d_gene: TRBD2; j_gene: TRBJ2-7; v_gene: TRBV6-1; abundance: NA; CDR3aa: CASSELWGLSYEQYF; CDR3nt: TGTGCCAGCAGTGAATTATGGGGACTATCCTACGAGCAGTACTTC
d_gene: NA; j_gene: TRBJ2-5; v_gene: TRBV7-8; abundance: few; CDR3aa: CASSPRNGGLETQYF; CDR3nt: TGTGCCAGCAGCCCCCGCAATGGAGGGCTGGAGACCCAGTACTTC
d_gene: TRBD2; j_gene: TRBJ2-7; v_gene: TRBV27; abundance: NA; CDR3aa: CASTDRGGSAYEQYF; CDR3nt: TGTGCCAGCACCGACAGAGGCGGGAGTGCCTACGAGCAGTACTTC
d_gene: NA; j_gene: TRBJ1-5; v_gene: TRBV6-1; abundance: NA; CDR3aa: CASSERPGWVNQPQHF; CDR3nt: TGTGCCAGCAGTGAGAGGCCAGGGTGGGTCAATCAGCCCCAGCATTTT
d_gene: NA; j_gene: TRBJ1-5; v_gene: TRBV7-8; abundance: few; CDR3aa: CASSPVKSNQPQHF; CDR3nt: TGTGCCAGCAGTCCGGTGAAGAGCAATCAGCCCCAGCATTTT
d_gene: TRBD2; j_gene: TRBJ2-1; v_gene: TRBV2; abundance: NA; CDR3aa: CASSEALANNEQFF; CDR3nt: TGTGCCAGCAGTGAAGCACTAGCGAACAATGAGCAGTTCTTC
d_gene: NA; j_gene: TRBJ2-7; v_gene: TRBV10-1; abundance: NA; CDR3aa: CASSEFRTYGRNEQYF; CDR3nt: TGCGCCAGCAGTGAGTTTAGGACCTATGGCCGGAACGAGCAGTACTTC
d_gene: NA; j_gene: TRBJ2-1; v_gene: TRBV10-1; abundance: few; CDR3aa: CASRAPINEQFF; CDR3nt: TGCGCCAGCAGGGCCCCTATCAATGAGCAGTTCTTC
d_gene: TRBD2; j_gene: TRBJ2-2; v_gene: TRBV6-5; abundance: once; CDR3aa: CASRRGRSTGELFF; CDR3nt: TGTGCCAGCAGGCGCGGGAGAAGCACCGGGGAGCTGTTTTTT
d_gene: NA; j_gene: TRBJ1-1; v_gene: TRBV19; abundance: NA; CDR3aa: CASSIRSASMNTEAFF; CDR3nt: TGTGCCAGTAGTATTAGGTCCGCCAGCATGAACACTGAAGCTTTCTTT
d_gene: NA; j_gene: TRBJ2-2; v_gene: TRBV11-3; abundance: NA; CDR3aa: CASSTGLTNTGELFF; CDR3nt: TGTGCCAGCAGCACGGGACTTACGAACACCGGGGAGCTGTTTTTT
d_gene: TRBD2; j_gene: TRBJ2-2; v_gene: TRBV5-6; abundance: NA; CDR3aa: CASSLGLAGSTGELFF; CDR3nt: TGTGCCAGCAGCTTGGGACTAGCGGGTTCGACCGGGGAGCTGTTTTTT
d_gene: NA; j_gene: TRBJ2-1; v_gene: TRBV5-1; abundance: NA; CDR3aa: CASSLLSDEQFF; CDR3nt: TGCGCCAGCAGCTTGTTAAGTGATGAGCAGTTCTTC
d_gene: NA; j_gene: TRBJ1-1; v_gene: TRBV28; abundance: NA; CDR3aa: CASSVYRDTEAFF; CDR3nt: TGTGCCAGCAGTGTTTACAGGGATACTGAAGCTTTCTTT
d_gene: NA; j_gene: TRBJ1-2; v_gene: TRBV2; abundance: NA; CDR3aa: CASSERGQRIYGYTF; CDR3nt: TGTGCCAGCAGTGAAAGAGGACAGAGAATTTATGGCTACACCTTC
d_gene: TRBD2; j_gene: TRBJ2-7; v_gene: TRBV5-4; abundance: NA; CDR3aa: CASSSRLAGGPYEQYF; CDR3nt: TGTGCCAGCAGCTCGCGACTAGCGGGAGGGCCCTACGAGCAGTACTTC
d_gene: NA; j_gene: TRBJ2-1; v_gene: TRBV28; abundance: NA; CDR3aa: CASRGSTGTMFDEQFF; CDR3nt: TGTGCCAGCAGGGGTAGTACCGGGACGATGTTTGATGAGCAGTTCTTC
d_gene: NA; j_gene: TRBJ1-3; v_gene: TRBV9; abundance: NA; CDR3aa: CASSAQGTRSIPSGNTIYF; CDR3nt: TGTGCCAGCAGCGCACAAGGGACACGATCGATTCCCTCTGGAAACACCATATATTTT
d_gene: TRBD2; j_gene: TRBJ2-1; v_gene: TRBV7-2; abundance: once; CDR3aa: CASSGGAGGRNEQFF; CDR3nt: TGTGCCAGCAGCGGAGGGGCGGGAGGGCGTAATGAGCAGTTCTTC
d_gene: NA; j_gene: TRBJ2-2; v_gene: TRBV19; abundance: NA; CDR3aa: CASTQGFMGELFF; CDR3nt: TGTGCCAGTACACAGGGTTTTATGGGGGAGCTGTTTTTT
d_gene: TRBD2; j_gene: TRBJ2-3; v_gene: TRBV27; abundance: NA; CDR3aa: CASCCAPGTRYTDTQYF; CDR3nt: TGTGCCAGCTGCTGCGCGCCCGGGACTAGATACACAGATACGCAGTATTTT
d_gene: TRBD1; j_gene: TRBJ2-7; v_gene: TRBV5-8; abundance: NA; CDR3aa: CASSLAGTGTYEQYF; CDR3nt: TGTGCCAGCAGCTTGGCCGGGACAGGGACCTACGAGCAGTACTTC
d_gene: NA; j_gene: TRBJ2-7; v_gene: TRBV6-5; abundance: once; CDR3aa: CATRNRDMLYEQYF; CDR3nt: TGTGCCACCCGGAACCGGGACATGCTCTACGAGCAGTACTTC
d_gene: NA; j_gene: TRBJ2-2; v_gene: TRBV11-3; abundance: NA; CDR3aa: CASSLVTGPGELFF; CDR3nt: TGTGCCAGCAGCTTAGTCACAGGTCCTGGGGAGCTGTTTTTT
d_gene: TRBD1; j_gene: TRBJ1-5; v_gene: TRBV23-1; abundance: NA; CDR3aa: CASSHFRQGGQPQHF; CDR3nt: TGCGCCAGCAGTCACTTCAGACAGGGAGGTCAGCCCCAGCATTTT
d_gene: NA; j_gene: TRBJ2-3; v_gene: TRBV27; abundance: NA; CDR3aa: CASSRKRESGFVGYTDTQYF; CDR3nt: TGTGCCAGCAGTCGGAAGAGGGAGAGCGGCTTCGTGGGATACACAGATACGCAGTATTTT
d_gene: TRBD2; j_gene: TRBJ2-7; v_gene: TRBV18; abundance: NA; CDR3aa: CASSPGTSGGVTYEQYF; CDR3nt: TGTGCCAGCTCACCCGGGACTAGCGGAGGAGTCACCTACGAGCAGTACTTC
d_gene: NA; j_gene: TRBJ2-7; v_gene: TRBV6-5; abundance: once; CDR3aa: CASRRHVSSYEQYF; CDR3nt: TGTGCCAGCAGGAGACACGTCAGCTCCTACGAGCAGTACTTC
d_gene: NA; j_gene: TRBJ2-7; v_gene: TRBV9; abundance: NA; CDR3aa: CASSVGGDGELVEQYF; CDR3nt: TGTGCCAGCAGCGTAGGGGGCGACGGAGAGCTAGTCGAGCAGTACTTC
d_gene: TRBD1; j_gene: TRBJ1-2; v_gene: TRBV19; abundance: NA; CDR3aa: CASKTVGTDTYGYTF; CDR3nt: TGTGCCAGTAAGACGGTAGGGACAGACACCTATGGCTACACCTTC
d_gene: NA; j_gene: TRBJ1-5; v_gene: TRBV19; abundance: NA; CDR3aa: CASSIRGGTNQPQHF; CDR3nt: TGTGCCAGTAGTATTCGGGGGGGGACCAATCAGCCCCAGCATTTT